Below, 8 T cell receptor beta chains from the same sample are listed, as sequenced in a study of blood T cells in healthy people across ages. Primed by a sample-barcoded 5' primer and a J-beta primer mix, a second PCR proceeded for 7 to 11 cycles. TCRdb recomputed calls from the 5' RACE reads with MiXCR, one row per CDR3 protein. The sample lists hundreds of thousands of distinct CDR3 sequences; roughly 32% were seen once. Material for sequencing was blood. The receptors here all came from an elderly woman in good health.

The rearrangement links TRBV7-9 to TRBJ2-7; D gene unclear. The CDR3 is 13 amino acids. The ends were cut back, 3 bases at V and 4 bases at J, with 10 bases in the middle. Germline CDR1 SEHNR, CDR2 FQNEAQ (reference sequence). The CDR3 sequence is CASSFPGKYEQYF. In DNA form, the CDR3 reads TGTGCCAGCAGCTTCCCTGGCAAGTACGAGCAGTACTTC. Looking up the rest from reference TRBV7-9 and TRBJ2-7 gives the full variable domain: DTGVSQNPRHKITKRGQNVTFRCDPISEHNRLYWYRQTLGQGPEFLTYFQNEAQLEKSRLLSDRFSAERPKGSFSTLEIQRTEQGDSAMYLCASSFPGKYEQYFGPGTRLTVT.

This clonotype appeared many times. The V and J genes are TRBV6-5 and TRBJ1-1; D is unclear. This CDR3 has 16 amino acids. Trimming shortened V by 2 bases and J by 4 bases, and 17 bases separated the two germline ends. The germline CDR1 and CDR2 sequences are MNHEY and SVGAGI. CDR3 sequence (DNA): TGTGCCAGCAGTTACGATAGGGCCACGGCGGCCACTGAAGCTTTCTTT. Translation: CASSYDRATAATEAFF.

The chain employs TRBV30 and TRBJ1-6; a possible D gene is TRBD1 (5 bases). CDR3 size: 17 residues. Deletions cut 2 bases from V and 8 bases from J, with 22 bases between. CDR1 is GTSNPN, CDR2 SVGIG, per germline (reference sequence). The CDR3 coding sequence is TGTGCCTGGAGTAAACCAAGGGACTTTGGGTTTGATTCACCCCTCCACTTT. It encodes CAWSKPRDFGFDSPLHF.

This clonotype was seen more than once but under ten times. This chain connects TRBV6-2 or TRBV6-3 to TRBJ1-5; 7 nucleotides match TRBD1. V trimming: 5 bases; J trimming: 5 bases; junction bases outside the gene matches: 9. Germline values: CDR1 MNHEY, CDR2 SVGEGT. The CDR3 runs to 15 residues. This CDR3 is CASSQGTVDYQPQHF. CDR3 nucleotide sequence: TGTGCCAGCAGTCAAGGGACAGTGGATTATCAGCCCCAGCATTTT.

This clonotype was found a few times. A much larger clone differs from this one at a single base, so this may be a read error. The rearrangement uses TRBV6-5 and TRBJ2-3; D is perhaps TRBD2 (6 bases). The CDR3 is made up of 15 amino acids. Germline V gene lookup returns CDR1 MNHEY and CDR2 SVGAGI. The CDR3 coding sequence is TGTGCCAGCAGTGGGTGGGGGGTCTACACAGATATGCAGTATTTT. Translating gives CASSGWGVYTDMQYF.

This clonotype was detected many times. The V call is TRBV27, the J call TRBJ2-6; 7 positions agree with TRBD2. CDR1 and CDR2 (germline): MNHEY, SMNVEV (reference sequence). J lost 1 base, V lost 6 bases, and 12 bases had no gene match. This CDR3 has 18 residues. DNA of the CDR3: TGTGCCAGCAGCCGGGAGGCTGTATGGAGGTCTGGGGCCAACGTCCTGACTTTC. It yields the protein CASSREAVWRSGANVLTF.

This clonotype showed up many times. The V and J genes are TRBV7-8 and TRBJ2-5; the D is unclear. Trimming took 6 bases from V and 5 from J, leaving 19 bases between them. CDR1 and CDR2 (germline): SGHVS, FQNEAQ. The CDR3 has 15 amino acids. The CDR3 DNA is TGTGCCAGCAGAGAGGCCGCTTCATCCGGGGAGACCCAGTACTTC. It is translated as CASREAASSGETQYF.

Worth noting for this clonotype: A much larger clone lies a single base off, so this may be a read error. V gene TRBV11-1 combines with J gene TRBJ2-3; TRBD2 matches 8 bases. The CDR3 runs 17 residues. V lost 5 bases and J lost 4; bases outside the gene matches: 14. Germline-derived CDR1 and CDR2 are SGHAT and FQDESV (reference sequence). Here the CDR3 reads CASSPLFGQTSADTQYF. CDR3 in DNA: TGTGCCAGCAGCCCACTATTTGGGCAGACTAGCGCAGATACGCAGTATTTT.